The rows below give T cell receptor beta chains drawn from one sample of a study of blood T cell repertoires in COVID-19. Profiling relied on immunoSEQ multiplex PCR, and the TCRdb table lists in-frame clones only, not all of them. Of over 85,000 clones listed, about 87% were seen once; the top ten hold 20%. Source material: peripheral blood. These TCRs come from a human donor in a cohort sampled during active COVID-19. Each CDR3 is given with its conserved first and last residue. The D gene is left open where the match is weak. Size tells how often a clone was seen (once, few, many) or the class of an expanded clone, and some rows leave it out.

D gene: TRBD2; V gene: TRBV4-2; J gene: TRBJ2-3; clone size: .; CDR3 DNA: TGTGCCAGCAGCCAAGCCGCGGGAGGGCCAGGTGGCACAGATACGCAGTATTTT; CDR3 protein: CASSQAAGGPGGTDTQYF
D gene: TRBD2; V gene: TRBV5-1; J gene: TRBJ2-1; clone size: .; CDR3 DNA: TGCGCCAGCAGGAAGCGGGAGGACTCCTACAATGAGCAGTTCTTC; CDR3 protein: CASRKREDSYNEQFF
D gene: .; V gene: TRBV19; J gene: TRBJ2-7; clone size: .; CDR3 DNA: TGTGCCAGTATAGGCGGGGGCACCTACGAGCAGTACTTC; CDR3 protein: CASIGGGTYEQYF
D gene: TRBD1; V gene: TRBV10-3; J gene: TRBJ2-7; clone size: .; CDR3 DNA: TGTGCCATCCGGGGGACAGGGATATCGACGGAGGAGCAGTACTTC; CDR3 protein: CAIRGTGISTEEQYF
D gene: .; V gene: TRBV7-2; J gene: TRBJ1-5; clone size: few; CDR3 DNA: TGTGCCAGCAGCTTAGTAGCTCAGCCCCAGCATTTT; CDR3 protein: CASSLVAQPQHF
D gene: .; V gene: TRBV18; J gene: TRBJ1-5; clone size: few; CDR3 DNA: TGTGCCAGCTCACCAAAATTGATGACAGGTCCGTATAGCAATCAGCCCCAGCATTTT; CDR3 protein: CASSPKLMTGPYSNQPQHF
D gene: .; V gene: TRBV5-4; J gene: TRBJ2-3; clone size: .; CDR3 DNA: TGTGCCAGCAGCTTAAAAATTAGTAGCACAGATACGCAGTATTTT; CDR3 protein: CASSLKISSTDTQYF
D gene: .; V gene: TRBV7-3; J gene: TRBJ2-7; clone size: .; CDR3 DNA: TGTGCCAGCAGCCCCGGAGGACTCTACGAGCAGTACTTC; CDR3 protein: CASSPGGLYEQYF
D gene: .; V gene: TRBV5-8; J gene: TRBJ1-5; clone size: .; CDR3 DNA: TGTGCCAGCAGCCACAGGGCGAATCAGCCCCAGCATTTT; CDR3 protein: CASSHRANQPQHF
D gene: .; V gene: TRBV7-2; J gene: TRBJ2-7; clone size: .; CDR3 DNA: TGTGCCAGCAGCTTAGGCGGTCCTCCCTACGAGCAGTACTTC; CDR3 protein: CASSLGGPPYEQYF
D gene: .; V gene: TRBV3-1/TRBV3-2; J gene: TRBJ2-7; clone size: once; CDR3 DNA: TGTGCCAGCAGCCAAGTTCCTCCGTACGAGCAGTACTTC; CDR3 protein: CASSQVPPYEQYF
D gene: .; V gene: TRBV28; J gene: TRBJ1-5; clone size: once; CDR3 DNA: TGTGCCAGCAGTTTGCCGCCCCGGTTGGGGGCAGGTCAGCCCCAGCATTTT; CDR3 protein: CASSLPPRLGAGQPQHF
D gene: TRBD1; V gene: TRBV4-1; J gene: TRBJ2-7; clone size: .; CDR3 DNA: TGCGCCAGCAGCAAGGACCTCAGGGGGAACGAGCAGTACTTC; CDR3 protein: CASSKDLRGNEQYF
D gene: .; V gene: TRBV21-1; J gene: TRBJ2-3; clone size: .; CDR3 DNA: TGTGCCAGCAGCAAAGAGAGGCTAGCGGGAGACCCAGATACGCAGTATTTT; CDR3 protein: CASSKERLAGDPDTQYF
D gene: TRBD2; V gene: TRBV9; J gene: TRBJ2-3; clone size: .; CDR3 DNA: TGTGCCAGCAGCCAAGGACTAGCGAATTCGCTGTACACAGATACGCAGTATTTT; CDR3 protein: CASSQGLANSLYTDTQYF
D gene: TRBD2; V gene: TRBV7-6; J gene: TRBJ2-3; clone size: .; CDR3 DNA: TGTGCCAGCAGCTCCTCGGCGGGAGGCCTAACAGATACGCAGTATTTT; CDR3 protein: CASSSSAGGLTDTQYF
D gene: .; V gene: TRBV18; J gene: TRBJ1-1; clone size: .; CDR3 DNA: TGTGCCAGCTCACTCGGGGACACTGAAGCTTTCTTT; CDR3 protein: CASSLGDTEAFF